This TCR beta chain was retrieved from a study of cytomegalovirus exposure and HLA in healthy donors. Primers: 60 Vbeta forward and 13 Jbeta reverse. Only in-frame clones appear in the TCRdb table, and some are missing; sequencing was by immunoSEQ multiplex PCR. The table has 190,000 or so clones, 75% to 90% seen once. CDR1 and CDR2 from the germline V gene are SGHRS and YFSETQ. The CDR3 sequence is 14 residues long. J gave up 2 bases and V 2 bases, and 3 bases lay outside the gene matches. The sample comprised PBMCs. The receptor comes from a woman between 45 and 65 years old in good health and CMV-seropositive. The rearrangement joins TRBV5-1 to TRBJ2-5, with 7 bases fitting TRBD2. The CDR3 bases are TGCGCCAGCAGCTTCCAGGGAGGGCAAGAGACCCAGTACTTC. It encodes CASSFQGGQETQYF.